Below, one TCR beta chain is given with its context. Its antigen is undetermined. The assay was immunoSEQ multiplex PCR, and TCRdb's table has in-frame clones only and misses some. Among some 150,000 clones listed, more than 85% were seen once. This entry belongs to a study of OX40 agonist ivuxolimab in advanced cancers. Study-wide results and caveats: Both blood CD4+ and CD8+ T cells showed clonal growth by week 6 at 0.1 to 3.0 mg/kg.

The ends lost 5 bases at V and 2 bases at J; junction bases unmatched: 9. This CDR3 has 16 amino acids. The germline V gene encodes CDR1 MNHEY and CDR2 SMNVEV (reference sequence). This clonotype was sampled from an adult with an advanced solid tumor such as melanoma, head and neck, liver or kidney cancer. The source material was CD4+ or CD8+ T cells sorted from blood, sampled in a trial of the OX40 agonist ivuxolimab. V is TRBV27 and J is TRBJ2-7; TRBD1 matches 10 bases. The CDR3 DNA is TGTGCCAGCAGTCTCCAGACAGGGGGCTCAGCCTACGAGCAGTACTTC. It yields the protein CASSLQTGGSAYEQYF.